Presented here are 30 T cell receptor beta chains from one specimen sequenced in a study of siplizumab effects on memory and regulatory T cells (dated by TCRdb to about 2019). Libraries were constructed by the immunoSEQ multiplex PCR assay. Not all clones reach the TCRdb copy of this immuneACCESS table, which keeps in-frame sequences only. Checked studies attribute under half of the gap to unresolved V genes and leave the rest unexplained. Across this sample there are tens of thousands of clones, with roughly 87% seen only once. Of the sample, under 0.35% is held by the ten largest clones. Specimen: naive CD8+ T cells sorted from blood. This sample's cell subset or site label indicates: unstimulated naive T cells. These receptors were collected from a human donor in good health.

The V call is TRBV5-1, the J call TRBJ1-1, with 10 nucleotides matching TRBD1. Germline loops: CDR1 SGHRS, CDR2 YFSETQ. The CDR3 runs to 15 residues. Trimming at V came to 4 bases and at J to 4 bases, leaving 7 bases not matched to a gene. CDR3 DNA sequence: TGCGCCAGCAGCCCGGGACAGGGGATAATCACTGAAGCTTTCTTT. Its protein is CASSPGQGIITEAFF.

J is TRBJ2-2 and V is TRBV11-3, with no clear D. Germline loops: CDR1 SGHNT, CDR2 YENEEA. The CDR3 totals 12 residues. V was clipped by 4 bases and J by 6 bases, with 6 bases between them. CDR3 bases: TGTGCCAGCAGCTACGGTTCCGGGGAGCTGTTTTTT. Protein sequence: CASSYGSGELFF.

This clone was observed a single time. The V and J genes are TRBV10-3 and TRBJ2-3; TRBD2 matches at 14 bases. Looked up from germline, CDR1 is ENHRY and CDR2 is SYGVKD. With 3 bases clipped from V and 6 bases from J, the junction kept 8 bases outside the gene matches. The CDR3 has 17 residues. The CDR3 DNA reads TGTGCCATCAGTGATCTTGGGACTAGCGGGAGTGTCGATACGCAGTATTTT. Amino acid sequence: CAISDLGTSGSVDTQYF.

V usage is TRBV5-6 and J usage is TRBJ1-6, with 9 nucleotides matching TRBD1. This CDR3 is 14 amino acids long. Looked up from germline, CDR1 is SGHDT and CDR2 is YYEEEE. V trimming: 4 bases; J trimming: 10 bases; junction bases outside the gene matches: 6. This CDR3 reads CASSLGQGLSPLHF. CDR3 nucleotide sequence: TGTGCCAGCAGCCTGGGACAGGGATTATCACCCCTCCACTTT.

The V call is TRBV19, the J call TRBJ2-1; D unresolved. This CDR3 contains 13 residues. V was cut by 1 base and J by 1 base, with 2 bases left in between. Germline V lookup: CDR1 LNHDA, CDR2 SQIVND (reference sequence). In nucleotides, the CDR3 is TGTGCCAGTAGTATAGCATCCTACAATGAGCAGTTCTTC. Encoded protein: CASSIASYNEQFF.

V gene TRBV27 combines with J gene TRBJ1-5; D call uncertain. The ends were cut back, 6 bases at V and 4 bases at J, with 10 bases in the middle. In germline, CDR1 is MNHEY, CDR2 SMNVEV (reference sequence). The length of the CDR3 is 13 residues. CDR3 coding DNA: TGTGCCAGCAGCGTCAGAGAGAATCAGCCCCAGCATTTT. The encoded protein is CASSVRENQPQHF.

The chain uses TRBV11-1 and TRBJ2-7, with a tentative D call TRBD1 (7 bases). CDR1 is SGHAT and CDR2 is FQDESV in the germline V gene (reference sequence). Trimming took 4 bases from V and 4 from J, leaving 29 bases between them. The CDR3 is made up of 19 amino acids. CDR3 protein: CASSSDGGGPLKGLYEQYF. The CDR3 DNA sequence: TGTGCCAGCAGCTCCGATGGAGGGGGCCCACTTAAAGGATTATACGAGCAGTACTTC.

This chain connects TRBV15 to TRBJ2-7; TRBD1 is a possible D gene (6 bases). Germline V gene lookup returns CDR1 LNHNV and CDR2 YYDKDF (reference sequence). V lost 0 bases and J 0 bases, leaving 15 bases between the germline ends. The CDR3 has 17 amino acids. The CDR3 here is CATSREHPQGISYEQYF. CDR3 nucleotides: TGTGCCACCAGCAGAGAACACCCCCAGGGGATCTCCTACGAGCAGTACTTC.

V is TRBV7-7 and J is TRBJ2-2; 8 nucleotides match TRBD2. This CDR3 has 16 residues. The germline V gene encodes CDR1 SSHAT and CDR2 FNYEAQ (reference sequence). The V gene end was trimmed by 3 bases and the J gene end by 2 bases; junction bases not matched to a gene: 5. Written as DNA, the CDR3 is TGTGCCAGCAGCTTCATGAGCGGGGGAAACACCGGGGAGCTGTTTTTT. This sequence encodes CASSFMSGGNTGELFF.

The V gene is TRBV19, the J gene TRBJ2-1; D not certain. The length of the CDR3 is 12 residues. Germline CDR1 reads LNHDA; CDR2 reads SQIVND (reference sequence). With 3 bases removed from V and 6 bases from J, the gap between germline ends came to 6 bases. The CDR3 reads CASSILSNEQFF. CDR3 DNA sequence: TGTGCCAGTAGTATCCTTAGCAATGAGCAGTTCTTC.

J is TRBJ1-1 and V is TRBV30, with TRBD1 identical over 7 bases. Germline CDR1 reads GTSNPN; CDR2 reads SVGIG (reference sequence). V was pared by 3 bases and J by 1 base, with 8 bases of the junction left unmatched. The CDR3 contains 15 residues. CDR3 in amino acids: CAWRTTGSWNTEAFF. The CDR3 nucleotides read TGTGCCTGGAGGACGACAGGGTCCTGGAACACTGAAGCTTTCTTT.

The rearrangement uses TRBV29-1 and TRBJ1-1, with 8 bases identical to TRBD1. The CDR3 loop spans 14 amino acids. V lost 6 bases, J lost 0 bases, and 6 bases stayed unmatched. CDR1 and CDR2 from the germline V gene are SQVTM and ANQGSEA. Written as DNA, the CDR3 is TGCAGCGTGGCAGGGGGCGGGATGAACACTGAAGCTTTCTTT. This encodes CSVAGGGMNTEAFF.

The chain employs TRBV27 and TRBJ1-2; 8 bases fit TRBD1. Losses at the gene ends were 6 bases for V and 4 bases for J; bases not matched to a gene: 16. This CDR3 region has 17 residues. Germline CDR1 is MNHEY and CDR2 is SMNVEV (reference sequence). CDR3 residues: CASSHYPDRGEFYGYTF. For the CDR3, the DNA is TGTGCCAGCAGCCATTACCCCGACAGGGGCGAATTCTATGGCTACACCTTC.

In nucleotides, the CDR3 is TGTGCTAGTGGTTTGTCGCCAGGACAGGGGGTTCTTACTGAAGCTTTCTTT. Translation gives CASGLSPGQGVLTEAFF. J is TRBJ1-1 and V is TRBV12-5; 10 bases fit TRBD1. V lost 2 bases to trimming and J lost 5 bases; unmatched junction nucleotides: 11. This CDR3 spans 17 amino acids. The germline V gene encodes CDR1 LGHNT and CDR2 FRNRAP.

The CDR3: CASSIGTSGYEQYF. The CDR3 DNA follows: TGTGCCAGTAGTATAGGGACTAGCGGCTACGAGCAGTACTTC. This chain uses TRBV19 with TRBJ2-5, with 10 nucleotides matching TRBD2. The J call is doubtful: the DNA matches TRBJ2-7 better. In germline, CDR1 is LNHDA, CDR2 SQIVND (reference sequence). CDR3 length: 14 residues.

The count of this clone is one. The chain joins TRBV7-2 to TRBJ2-7, with 10 bases aligning to TRBD1. This CDR3 has 16 amino acids. CDR1 and CDR2 (germline): SGHTA, FQGNSA. The ends lost 3 bases at V and 4 bases at J; junction bases unmatched: 9. The CDR3 coding sequence is TGTGCCAGCAGCTTTGCCCCCGGGACAGGGGCGTACGAGCAGTACTTC. Translation: CASSFAPGTGAYEQYF. Based on the CDR3 plus reference TRBV7-2 and TRBJ2-7, the full variable domain is GAGVSQSPSNKVTEKGKDVELRCDPISGHTALYWYRQSLGQGLEFLIYFQGNSAPDKSGLPSDRFSAERTGGSVSTLTIQRTQQEDSAVYLCASSFAPGTGAYEQYFGPGTRLTVT.

V usage is TRBV2 and J usage is TRBJ1-1; 8 bases fit TRBD1. The CDR3 runs to 13 residues. CDR1 and CDR2 from the germline V gene are SNHLY and FYNNEI. V shed 7 bases, J shed 6 bases, and the junction held 7 bases outside the gene matches. CDR3 sequence (DNA): TGTGCCAGCACTGACAGGGGCTTCCCTGAAGCTTTCTTT. As protein: CASTDRGFPEAFF.

The chain is built from TRBV11-3 and TRBJ2-2; 7 nucleotides match TRBD1. This CDR3 contains 16 residues. CDR1 is SGHNT and CDR2 is YENEEA in the germline V gene. V gave up 4 bases and J gave up 1 base; unmatched junction bases: 6. In DNA, the CDR3 is TGTGCCAGCAGCTCCTGGACAGGAGAGAACACCGGGGAGCTGTTTTTT. It codes for CASSSWTGENTGELFF.

Comment on this clone: A read error may account for a junction end that differs from germline. This CDR3 is also generated by other DNA sequences in the sample. The rearrangement links TRBV4-1 to TRBJ2-3; the D is unclear. Germline CDR1 and CDR2: MGHRA and YSYEKL. This CDR3 is 13 amino acids long. CDR3 protein: CASSPLYTDTQYF. The CDR3 bases are TGCGCCAGCAGCCCGCTTTACACAGATACACAGTATTTT.

V usage is TRBV29-1 and J usage is TRBJ1-2, with TRBD1 matching over 8 bases. CDR3 length: 16 residues. Germline V lookup: CDR1 SQVTM, CDR2 ANQGSEA. V was clipped by 3 bases and J by 6 bases; unmatched bases: 15. The CDR3 nucleotides are TGCAGCGTTGATCGGACAGGGCGTCCTAGCCAGGATGGCTACACCTTC. Protein: CSVDRTGRPSQDGYTF.

The chain is built from TRBV13 and TRBJ2-3; D unresolved. Trimming shortened V by 8 bases and J by 4 bases, and 16 bases separated the two germline ends. The CDR3 runs 14 residues. Germline lookup yields CDR1 PRHDT and CDR2 FYEKMQ (reference sequence). CDR3 nucleotide sequence: TGTGCCAGCGCTTCCGGGCCCGGGCCAGATACGCAGTATTTT. This encodes CASASGPGPDTQYF.

The chain joins TRBV7-6 to TRBJ2-7; 7 nucleotides align to TRBD2. With V trimmed by 1 base and J by 7 bases, 7 bases remained unmatched. This CDR3 is built from 14 residues. The germline V gene encodes CDR1 SGHVS and CDR2 FNYEAQ. The CDR3 DNA reads as TGTGCCAGCAGCTTAGGGGACGGGGGGATGGAGCAGTACTTC. It is translated as CASSLGDGGMEQYF.

The chain combines TRBV11-2 with TRBJ2-5, with D maybe TRBD2 (5 bases). The CDR3 runs 16 residues. Germline V gives CDR1 SGHAT, CDR2 FQNNGV. Trimming removed 0 bases from V and 5 bases from J, with 16 bases in between. The CDR3 protein is CASSLDLRAGEETQYF. The DNA for the CDR3 is TGTGCCAGCAGCTTAGATCTGCGGGCCGGGGAGGAGACCCAGTACTTC.

The chain links TRBV25-1 to TRBJ2-1, with D unresolved. V was shortened by 2 bases and J by 8 bases, with 4 bases between the two germline ends. The CDR3 loop spans 11 amino acids. Germline assignment: CDR1 MGHDK and CDR2 SYGVNS. CDR3 in DNA: TGTGCCAGCAGTGAACTTGATGAGCAGTTCTTC. It codes for CASSELDEQFF.

The chain combines TRBV12-5 with TRBJ2-5; D is unclear. The CDR3 loop spans 15 amino acids. The V end lost 3 bases, the J end lost 3 bases, and 14 bases lay between the germline ends. Germline V lookup: CDR1 LGHNT, CDR2 FRNRAP. This CDR3 is CASGFARMLEETQYF. The CDR3, as DNA: TGTGCTAGTGGTTTCGCGAGGATGTTAGAAGAGACCCAGTACTTC.

The chain joins TRBV4-1 to TRBJ2-3; D is ambiguous. Germline V lookup: CDR1 MGHRA, CDR2 YSYEKL. CDR3 length: 16 residues. Trimming took off 1 base at V and 2 bases at J, with 13 bases between the two ends. The CDR3 loop is CASSQVESTPTDTQYF. DNA for the CDR3: TGCGCCAGCAGCCAAGTTGAATCCACCCCCACAGATACGCAGTATTTT.

This clone was counted between two and nine times. The gene calls are TRBV11-3 and TRBJ1-2, with unresolved D. V was trimmed by 1 base and J by 4 bases, leaving 13 bases between them. The germline CDR1 and CDR2 sequences are SGHNT and YENEEA. The CDR3 has 15 amino acids. The CDR3 sequence is CASSLVEEGFYGYTF. CDR3 sequence (DNA): TGTGCCAGCAGCTTAGTGGAGGAAGGGTTCTATGGCTACACCTTC. Looking up the rest from reference TRBV11-3 and TRBJ1-2 gives the full variable domain: EAGVVQSPRYKIIEKKQPVAFWCNPISGHNTLYWYLQNLGQGPELLIRYENEEAVDDSQLPKDRFSAERLKGVDSTLKIQPAELGDSAVYLCASSLVEEGFYGYTFGSGTRLTVV.

This chain links TRBV27 with TRBJ1-1, with a weak D call TRBD1 (5 bases). Trimming shortened V by 0 bases and J by 0 bases, and 5 bases separated the two germline ends. The CDR3 covers 14 residues. Germline V gene sequence: CDR1 MNHEY, CDR2 SMNVEV (reference sequence). The CDR3 is CASSLSTVNTEAFF. As DNA, the CDR3 is TGTGCCAGCAGTTTATCGACAGTGAACACTGAAGCTTTCTTT.

The rearrangement joins TRBV9 to TRBJ1-4; D is undetermined. With 1 base removed from V and 7 bases from J, the gap between germline ends came to 14 bases. Germline values: CDR1 SGDLS, CDR2 YYNGEE. The CDR3 is 15 amino acids. CDR3: CASSVLFGASEKLFF. CDR3 in DNA: TGTGCCAGCAGCGTATTGTTTGGAGCTAGTGAAAAACTGTTTTTT.

V gene TRBV6-5 combines with J gene TRBJ2-7; D perhaps matches TRBD1 (8 bases). This CDR3 has 13 residues. The germline V gene encodes CDR1 MNHEY and CDR2 SVGAGI. The V end was cut by 5 bases, the J end by 4 bases, with 12 bases between. CDR3 DNA: TGTGCCAGCAGTACAGGGGGGGGTTACGAGCAGTACTTC. It yields the protein CASSTGGGYEQYF.